This T cell receptor beta chain was found in a study of blood T cells in healthy people across ages. Study results and limitations: More naive CD4+ cells and higher diversity marked long-lived donors relative to aged donors.

The CDR3 length is 13 residues. The germline V and J ends were trimmed by 2 bases and 11 bases, with 18 bases remaining between them. Germline V lookup: CDR1 SQVTM, CDR2 ANQGSEA. Each sample yielded at least 6 million isolated PBMCs. For the second PCR, which ran for about 6 to 12 cycles, a sample-barcoded 5' primer and a J-beta primer mix were used. TCRdb re-called the 5' RACE reads through MiXCR, storing one row per CDR3 protein. The profile shows roughly 720,000 distinct CDR3 sequences, about 53% of them singletons. To note about this clonotype: Its antigen is currently unknown.

This sequence joins TRBV29-1 and TRBJ2-5; the D is unclear. This TCR was sampled from an elderly man in good health. The sample consisted of blood. The CDR3 region has the DNA TGCAGCGTTGAAAGGGTTGGCTACAATGAGCAGTACTTC. Translating gives CSVERVGYNEQYF.